The source of this T cell receptor beta chain is a study of human T cells and chemical hapten exposure. Germline assignment: CDR1 MDHEN and CDR2 SYDVKM. The CDR3 covers 10 residues. V was pared by 3 bases and J by 10 bases, with 4 bases between. Study-level findings and limits: Expanded TCR counts at PT1 were positively correlated with the patch test score. Significantly more large CDR3 similarity clusters arose among expanded TCRs than among controls.

In the study's own analysis: Across samples, TCR counts had a median of about 93,000 and ranged from about 23,224 to 690,600. MiXCR, run by TCRdb on the RACE reads, gives a single entry per CDR3 protein. In this record, the V and J calls reflect TCRdb's handling and not the investigators' own analysis. The table lists tens of thousands of distinct CDR3 sequences, 8.5% of them singletons. This clonotype was picked up many times. Its target is unknown. As to time point: patch test 2, 6 weeks after DPC sensitization. Specified treatment: therapeutic diphenylcyclopropenone sensitization with weekly scalp DPC. People who gave samples had alopecia, were 18 to 70 years old, and were suitable for DPC.

The rearrangement links TRBV28 to TRBJ1-5; D is uncertain. The specimen comprised whole blood, sampled in connection with sensitization to the hapten diphenylcyclopropenone (DPC). The source of this sequence is a woman between 45 and 60 years old with alopecia areata. Some clones in this sample may be carry-over from other donors' samples. Here the CDR3 reads CASSFNPQHF. The CDR3, as DNA: TGTGCCAGCAGTTTTAATCCCCAGCATTTT.